Sequencing of this TCR beta chain was carried out in a study of T cells after yellow fever vaccination. Study outcomes and limitations: Although the secondary response was weaker, it peaked faster, at day 5 versus 15. The study re-detected most primary-vaccination clones after the booster (under 97% CD4, 85% to 90% CD8).

The CDR3 covers 13 residues. The germline V gene has CDR1 GTSNPN and CDR2 SVGIG (reference sequence). V shed 3 bases and J shed 4 bases, with 12 bases lying between them. A few counts support this clonotype. Its target is unknown. By 5'RACE template switching, TCR cDNA was produced, with a universal primer site and UMIs added in the process. MiXCR was run by TCRdb on the 5' RACE reads, yielding one entry per CDR3 protein. The profile covers just under 600,000 distinct CDR3 sequences, with roughly 14% appearing a single time and around 15% taken by the ten largest. V and J are TRBV30 and TRBJ1-1; a possible D gene is TRBD1 (6 bases). The sample in question was PBMCs, obtained on the day of the yellow fever booster vaccination. The receptor comes from a man aged 25 to 40 who received the YFV17D yellow fever vaccine. The CDR3 coding sequence is TGTGCCTGGAGGGAAGGGGGGGCCACTGAAGCTTTCTTT. Translated, it gives CAWREGGATEAFF.